This record concerns one TCR beta chain sequence. Its antigen remains unidentified. The source of the sample is a study of PD-1 blockade in classical Hodgkin lymphoma. Time point described: cycle 4 day 1 (C4D1), after less than seven weeks of nivolumab. All patients experienced relapse after autologous stem cell transplantation, and brentuximab vedotin exposure was variable. Sequenced by immunoSEQ multiplex PCR; TCRdb stores in-frame clones only, minus some. Of tens of thousands of clones in the sample, approximately 86% were seen once. Study-wide results and limits: Relapsed/refractory patients reportedly had lower baseline diversity than newly diagnosed patients.

Trimming cost V 2 bases and J 7 bases, with 24 bases left between them. The germline V gene has CDR1 SGHVS and CDR2 FNYEAQ. CDR3 length: 17 amino acids. The TCR sequence derives from a human donor with classical Hodgkin lymphoma. This rearrangement joins TRBV7-6 to TRBJ2-7, with D possibly TRBD1 on 5 matching bases. Sample: peripheral blood mononuclear cells (PBMCs), taken before the fourth cycle of nivolumab. The CDR3 DNA reads TGTGCCAGCAGCTTAAGCCCGCCTGGGGCCTCGTTTCGGGAGCAGTACTTC. As protein: CASSLSPPGASFREQYF.